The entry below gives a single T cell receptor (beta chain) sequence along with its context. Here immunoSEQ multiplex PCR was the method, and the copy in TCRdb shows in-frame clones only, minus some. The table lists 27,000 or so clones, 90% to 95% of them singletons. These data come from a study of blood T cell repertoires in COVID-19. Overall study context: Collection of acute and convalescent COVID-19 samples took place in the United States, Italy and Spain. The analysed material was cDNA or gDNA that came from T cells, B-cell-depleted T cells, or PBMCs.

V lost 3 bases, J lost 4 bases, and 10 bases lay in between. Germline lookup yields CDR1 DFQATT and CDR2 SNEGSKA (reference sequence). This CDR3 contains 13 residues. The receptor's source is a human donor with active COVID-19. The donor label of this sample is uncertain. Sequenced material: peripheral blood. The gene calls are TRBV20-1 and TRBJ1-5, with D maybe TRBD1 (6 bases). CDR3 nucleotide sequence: TGCAGTGCTAGTTTGGGGGCGAATCAGCCCCAGCATTTT. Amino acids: CSASLGANQPQHF.